This entry features one TCR beta chain sequence. The antigen it binds to is not known. Per-base quality was not reported, and no clone a single base away is much larger than it. For TCR beta library preparation, roughly 2 micrograms of genomic DNA were extracted from the cryopreserved PBMCs. High-throughput TCR beta sequencing was performed on longitudinal blood samples from CLL patients receiving ibrutinib monotherapy. The patients took part in an open-label, single-center phase 2 trial of ibrutinib monotherapy. This sample was included in a study of cytotoxic CD8 clonotypes in ibrutinib-treated CLL (dated by TCRdb to 2020 to 2022). The study in broad terms: The cohort included some 14 treatment-naive and approximately eleven relapsed/refractory patients; under 18 were IGHV unmutated. Samples averaged roughly 280,000 productive templates and approximately 100,000 productive rearrangements. Partial responses were observed in about 24 patients and complete responses in 2; after a median follow-up of roughly 72 months, remission was maintained in roughly 14 patients and progression was observed in some 12. Cryopreserved peripheral blood mononuclear cells were collected before treatment, at response, and at either disease progression or sustained remission. Response samples were taken after a median of 12 months on treatment, ranging from roughly 6 to 36 months. Of the 70 to 100 people in the trial, 25 to 30 had longitudinal samples available.

Overall results and qualifications from the work: Public clonotypes were rare and either shrank or stayed stable during treatment, and the rise in clonality at ibrutinib response reflected expansion of private clonotypes. Baseline clonality was found to be higher than that of age-matched healthy donors and was strongly correlated with circulating CD8+ T-cell counts. Clonality increased at ibrutinib response, stayed stable in sustained remission, and fell back toward baseline at progression. Sustained-remission and progressing patients did not have matched sampling times, and lymph node repertoires were not examined.

Each clonotype received, on average, roughly 9.6x coverage in deep resolution sequencing performed on a MiSeq, where the target depth lay between 1 in 1 million and 1 in 200,000 T cells. TCR beta libraries were generated with the immunoSEQ hsTCRB Kit. The study's own analysis went as follows. ImmunoSEQ Data Assistant and ImmunoSEQ Analyzer were used for data analysis, and V, D and J genes were assigned according to IMGT definitions. Clonality, which ranges from 0 to 1, was calculated by subtracting the normalized Shannon entropy of productive rearrangement frequencies from one. Public clonotype analysis was restricted to overrepresented clonotypes comprising at least 0.05% of each patient's repertoire. Thirteen age-matched healthy donor repertoires from immuneACCESS were used as controls for clonality. Not all clones reach the TCRdb copy of this immuneACCESS table, which keeps in-frame sequences only. Checked studies attribute under half of the gap to unresolved V genes and leave the rest unexplained. The V and J calls and clone size were taken over from that table, and D and trimming were inferred from the DNA. The sample profile shows 300,000 to 350,000 clones; more than 65% of them were found once. In total, the top ten clones hold roughly 7% of the sample.

Sequenced material: PBMCs, taken before ibrutinib treatment. This clonotype was sampled from a human donor with chronic lymphocytic leukemia.

The CDR3 here reads CAWSVSPQGYTF. The DNA is as follows: TGTGCCTGGAGTGTAAGTCCTCAGGGCTACACCTTC. The rearranged chain carries TRBV30 and TRBJ1-2; the D gene remains uncertain. The cysteine opens and the phenylalanine closes a CDR3 of 12 amino acids. Solely the CDR3 DNA is kept, with 36 bases framed from the first base. As encoded in the germline V gene (reference sequence), CDR1 is GTSNPN while CDR2 is SVGIG. Trimming takes 0 bases from V and 8 bases from J, and the germline ends sit 10 bases apart.